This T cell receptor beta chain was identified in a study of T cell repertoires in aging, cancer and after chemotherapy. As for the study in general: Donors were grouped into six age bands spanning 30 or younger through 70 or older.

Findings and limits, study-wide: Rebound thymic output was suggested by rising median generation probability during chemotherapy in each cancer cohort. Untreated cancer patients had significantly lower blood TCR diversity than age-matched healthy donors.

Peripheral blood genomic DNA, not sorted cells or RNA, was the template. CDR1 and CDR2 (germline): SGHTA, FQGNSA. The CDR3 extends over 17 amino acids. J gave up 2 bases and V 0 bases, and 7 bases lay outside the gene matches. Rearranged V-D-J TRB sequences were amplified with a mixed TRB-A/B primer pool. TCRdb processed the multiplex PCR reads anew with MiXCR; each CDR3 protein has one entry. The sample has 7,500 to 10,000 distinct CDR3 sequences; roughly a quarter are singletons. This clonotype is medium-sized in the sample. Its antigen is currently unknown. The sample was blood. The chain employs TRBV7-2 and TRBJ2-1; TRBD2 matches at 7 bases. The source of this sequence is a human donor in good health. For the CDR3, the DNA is TGTGCCAGCAGCTTAGCAGGAGCGGGATCAACCTACAATGAGCAGTTCTTC. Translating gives CASSLAGAGSTYNEQFF.